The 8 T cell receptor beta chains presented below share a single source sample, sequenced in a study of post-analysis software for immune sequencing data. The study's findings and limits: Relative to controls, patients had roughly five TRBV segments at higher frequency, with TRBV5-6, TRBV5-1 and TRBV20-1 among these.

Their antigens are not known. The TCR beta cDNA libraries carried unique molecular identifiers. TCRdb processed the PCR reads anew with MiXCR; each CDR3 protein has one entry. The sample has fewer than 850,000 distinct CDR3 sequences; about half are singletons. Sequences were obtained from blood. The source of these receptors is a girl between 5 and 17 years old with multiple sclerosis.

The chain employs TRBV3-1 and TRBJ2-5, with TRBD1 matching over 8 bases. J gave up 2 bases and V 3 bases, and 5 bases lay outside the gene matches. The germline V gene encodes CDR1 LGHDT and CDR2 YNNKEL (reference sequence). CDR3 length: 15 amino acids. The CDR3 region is CASSQHRDRQETQYF. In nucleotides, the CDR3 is TGTGCCAGCAGCCAGCACCGGGACAGGCAAGAGACCCAGTACTTC.

CDR3: CASSSDLGGQHF. The CDR3, as DNA: TGTGCCAGCAGCTCGGACCTCGGAGGCCAGCATTTT. This chain connects TRBV7-9 to TRBJ1-5; D not resolved. The V gene lost 4 bases and the J gene lost 12 bases, with 13 bases spanning the gap. The CDR3 totals 12 residues. The germline CDR1 and CDR2 sequences are SEHNR and FQNEAQ (reference sequence).

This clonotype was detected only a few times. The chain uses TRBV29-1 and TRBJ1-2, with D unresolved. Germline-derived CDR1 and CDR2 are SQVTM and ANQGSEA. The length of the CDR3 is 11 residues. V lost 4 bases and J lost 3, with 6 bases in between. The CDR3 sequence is CSVATDYGYTF. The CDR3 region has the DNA TGCAGCGTTGCCACAGACTATGGCTACACCTTC.

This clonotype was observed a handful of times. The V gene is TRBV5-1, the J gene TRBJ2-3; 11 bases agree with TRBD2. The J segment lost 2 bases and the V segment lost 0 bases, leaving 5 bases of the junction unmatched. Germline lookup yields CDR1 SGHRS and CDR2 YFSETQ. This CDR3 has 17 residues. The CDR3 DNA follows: TGCGCCAGCAGCTTGGATATAGCGGGAGGGGTCACAGATACGCAGTATTTT. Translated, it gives CASSLDIAGGVTDTQYF.

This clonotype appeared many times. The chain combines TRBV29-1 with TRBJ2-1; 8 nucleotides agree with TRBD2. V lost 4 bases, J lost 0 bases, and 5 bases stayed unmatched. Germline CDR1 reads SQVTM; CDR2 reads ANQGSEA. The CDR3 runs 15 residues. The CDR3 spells CSVAGGGISYNEQFF. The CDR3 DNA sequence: TGCAGCGTTGCGGGCGGGGGGATCTCCTACAATGAGCAGTTCTTC.

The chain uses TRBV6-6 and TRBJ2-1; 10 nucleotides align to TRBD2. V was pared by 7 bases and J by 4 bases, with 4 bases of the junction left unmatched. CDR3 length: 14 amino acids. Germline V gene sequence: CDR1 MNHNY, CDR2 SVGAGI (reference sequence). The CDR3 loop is CASTSGGPYNEQFF. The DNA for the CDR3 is TGTGCCAGCACTAGCGGGGGCCCTTACAATGAGCAGTTCTTC.

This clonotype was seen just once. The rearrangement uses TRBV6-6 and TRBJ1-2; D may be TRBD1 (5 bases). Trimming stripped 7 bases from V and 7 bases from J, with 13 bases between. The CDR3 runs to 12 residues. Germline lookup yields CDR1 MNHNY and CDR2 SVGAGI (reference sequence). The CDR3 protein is CASTPRGVGYTF. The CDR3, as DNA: TGTGCCAGCACCCCTCGGGGGGTTGGCTACACCTTC.

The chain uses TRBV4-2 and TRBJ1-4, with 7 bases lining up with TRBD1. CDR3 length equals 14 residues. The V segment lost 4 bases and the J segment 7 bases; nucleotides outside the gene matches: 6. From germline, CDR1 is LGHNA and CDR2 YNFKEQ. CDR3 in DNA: TGTGCCAGCAGCCCCAGGGGGAGTTTTGAAAAACTGTTTTTT. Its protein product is CASSPRGSFEKLFF.